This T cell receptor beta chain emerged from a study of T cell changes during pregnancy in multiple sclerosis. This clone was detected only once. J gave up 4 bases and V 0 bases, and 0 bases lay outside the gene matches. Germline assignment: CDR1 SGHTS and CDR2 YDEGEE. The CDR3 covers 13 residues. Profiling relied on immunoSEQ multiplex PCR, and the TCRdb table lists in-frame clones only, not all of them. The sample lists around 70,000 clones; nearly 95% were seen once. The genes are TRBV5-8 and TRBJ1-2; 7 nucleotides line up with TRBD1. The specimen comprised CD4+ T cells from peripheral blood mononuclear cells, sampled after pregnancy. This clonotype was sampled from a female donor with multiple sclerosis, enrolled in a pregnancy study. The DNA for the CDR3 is TGTGCCAGCAGCTTGGACAGGGGCTATGGCTACACCTTC. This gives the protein CASSLDRGYGYTF.